This T cell receptor beta chain was identified in a study of cytomegalovirus exposure and HLA in healthy donors. Across the study: Genetic ancestry analysis placed over 65% of the 300 to 400 donors that were genotyped in the Caucasian-associated cluster. Study-level findings and limits: A link between a missense DCLRE1C variant and TCR beta V- and J-gene trimming emerged from a later analysis. Associated with cytomegalovirus, according to the listing, were fewer than 200 TCR beta chains.

Notes on this clone: What it binds is unknown. The junction differs from germline at one of its ends, possibly a read error.

This CDR3 has 13 amino acids. The germline CDR1 and CDR2 sequences are MNHEY and SMNVEV (reference sequence). Donors showed nominal health when sampled, although they likely had unrecorded immune exposures. Researchers ran the PCR with 60 Vbeta and 13 Jbeta primers. The method was immunoSEQ multiplex PCR; TCRdb's version includes in-frame clones alone and lacks a portion of them. The sample comprises some 170,000 clones, roughly 80% of which are singletons, and 4.9% rests with the top ten. This receptor was identified in a woman younger than 35 in good health and CMV-seropositive. Source material: PBMCs. V is TRBV27 and J is TRBJ2-7; D might be TRBD2 (6 bases). The CDR3 nucleotides are TGTGCCAGTAGTTTAGGGAGGAGCTACGAGCAGTACTTC. Translation: CASSLGRSYEQYF.